This T cell receptor beta chain was profiled in a study of T cell clonotyping in hematopoietic cell transplantation. Study results and limitations: Recipient TCR diversity dropped after transplant; expanded clonotypes rose from day 30 to 180. Higher Inverse Simpson Index values in graft donor and pretransplant recipient predicted broader posttransplant TCR diversity.

V was clipped by 4 bases and J by 1 base; unmatched bases: 6. The CDR3 is made up of 15 amino acids. Germline CDR1 LGHNA, CDR2 YSLEER. Recipients were bled about 28 days pretransplant and at posttransplant days 30, 100, 180. As regards this clone: Its antigen is not identified.

Generated by immunoSEQ multiplex PCR, the TCRdb table keeps only in-frame clones and is missing some. This table has about 3,900 clones, 90% to 95% appearing once. The sample here was peripheral blood mononuclear cells, taken 30 days after allogeneic stem cell transplant. The chain employs TRBV4-3 and TRBJ2-5; 7 bases line up with TRBD2. This TCR was recovered from a male patient between 65 and 85 years old who had an allogeneic stem cell transplant from an unrelated donor, so T cells may come from the graft donor. Some clones in this sample may be carry-over from other donors' samples. The DNA of the CDR3 is TGCGCCAGCAGCCTTTGGGGGGGGTTCCAAGAGACCCAGTACTTC. Its protein product is CASSLWGGFQETQYF.